Included here is one T cell receptor (beta chain) sequence, with context. Its antigen is still unknown. This entry comes from a study of metastatic and nonmetastatic thyroid tumors. Study at large: It was across blood and tumor or nodule tissue from malignant and benign thyroid patients that repertoires were compared. General study findings and limits: For both blood and tumor, malignant thyroid tumors reportedly showed significantly higher TCR beta diversity than benign nodules did.

In the authors' workflow: CDR3 was compared across clinicopathological groups, and the resulting differences were used to build a distant-metastasis classifier for papillary thyroid cancer. MiXCR re-clonotyped the PCR reads for TCRdb. The V and J calls here are based on TCRdb, not the publication. The sample includes about 22,000 clones, about a third of them seen just once. CDR1 and CDR2 from the germline V gene are GTSNPN and SVGIG (reference sequence). Trimming cost V 1 base and J 2 bases, with 8 bases left between them. The CDR3 is 13 residues long. Thyroid surgery took place with no prior treatment in any patient.

The sequence derives from a male donor with papillary thyroid cancer or a benign thyroid nodule (not recorded which). Some clones in this sample may be carry-over from other donors' samples. The material sequenced was blood. This sequence joins TRBV30 and TRBJ2-5; D is unclear. CDR3 sequence (DNA): TGTGCCTGGAGTGGCGGACCGCAAGAGACCCAGTACTTC. Translated, it gives CAWSGGPQETQYF.